The clone carrying this T cell receptor beta chain has only a few counts. What it recognizes is unknown. The ends lost 2 bases at V and 6 bases at J; junction bases unmatched: 2. The CDR3 spans 14 residues. Per the germline V gene, CDR1 is MNHEY and CDR2 is SVGAGI. The sample belongs to a study of T cells in Graves' hyperthyroidism and ophthalmopathy. Notes on the study in general: By a 13 V-J model, ophthalmopathy was set apart from stable hyperthyroidism. Blood also held most thyroid clonotypes expanded beyond 0.001.

Template material for amplifying TCR beta CDR3 regions consisted of RNA transcripts. When the TCR CDR3 underwent first-round RT-PCR, the HTBI primer set was used. TCRdb processed the multiplex PCR reads anew with MiXCR; each CDR3 protein has one entry. This table has around 760,000 distinct CDR3 sequences, roughly a third appearing once. The sequence derives from a woman in her forties with Graves' hyperthyroidism. Sequencing was done on a sample of blood. J is TRBJ1-5 and V is TRBV6-5; 9 positions match TRBD1. In DNA, the CDR3 is TGTGCCAGCAGTTACGGGACAGGGAGTCAGCCCCAGCATTTT. Protein: CASSYGTGSQPQHF.